The next 21 T cell receptor beta chains were all read from a single sample in a study of breast tumors, draining lymph nodes, adjacent tissues. One entry per CDR3 protein results from TCRdb running MiXCR on the multiplex PCR reads. The data contain some 120,000 distinct CDR3 sequences, 15% to 20% of them seen just once; the ten biggest clones take up roughly 3.5%. Breast cancer patients provided tissue from their axillary draining lymph nodes. Sequencing was performed on axillary lymph node tissue. Receptor source: a female donor with breast cancer. Some clones in this sample may be carry-over from other donors' samples.

This clonotype was recorded at least ten times. This chain joins TRBV12-3 or TRBV12-4 and TRBJ1-5, with 7 bases that match TRBD1. V was pared by 3 bases and J by 0 bases, with 5 bases of the junction left unmatched. This CDR3 is 16 amino acids long. The CDR3 protein is CASSFVTGNSNQPQHF. CDR3 DNA: TGTGCCAGCAGTTTCGTGACAGGGAATAGCAATCAGCCCCAGCATTTT.

This clonotype was seen many times. V and J are TRBV6-6 and TRBJ2-1; TRBD2 aligns across 11 bases. The V segment lost 6 bases and the J segment 10 bases; nucleotides outside the gene matches: 11. The CDR3 is made up of 15 amino acids. Germline loops: CDR1 MNHNY, CDR2 SVGAGI (reference sequence). The CDR3 is CASRFSGGAHPEQFF. The CDR3 DNA follows: TGTGCCAGCAGATTTAGCGGGGGGGCCCATCCCGAGCAGTTCTTC.

This clonotype was seen ten or more times. The J gene is TRBJ2-3, the V gene TRBV20-1; 7 bases fit TRBD2. The CDR3 runs 15 residues. The junction had 7 bases not matched to a gene; V was cut back by 3 bases and J by 1 base. Germline loops: CDR1 DFQATT, CDR2 SNEGSKA (reference sequence). The CDR3 loop reads CSASIAGEGTDTQYF. The CDR3 nucleotides are TGCAGTGCTAGCATCGCGGGGGAGGGCACAGATACGCAGTATTTT.

At least ten counts were recorded for this clonotype. The rearrangement links TRBV5-1 to TRBJ2-5, with no clear D. Germline V gene data show CDR1 as SGHRS and CDR2 as YFSETQ. The length of the CDR3 is 14 residues. V was clipped by 4 bases and J by 0 bases, with 10 bases between them. This CDR3 reads CASSRSGDQETQYF. The CDR3 bases are TGCGCCAGCAGCCGCAGTGGAGACCAAGAGACCCAGTACTTC.

This clonotype has ten or more counts. J is TRBJ2-1 and V is TRBV20-1; D assignment may be TRBD1 or TRBD2 (6 bases each). V was pared by 3 bases and J by 5 bases, with 11 bases between. Looked up from germline, CDR1 is DFQATT and CDR2 is SNEGSKA (reference sequence). The CDR3 sequence is 13 residues long. DNA of the CDR3: TGCAGTGCTAGGACAGGAGGGAACAATGAGCAGTTCTTC. Translating it yields CSARTGGNNEQFF.

Points on this clonotype: A much more abundant neighbour one base away suggests this may be a read error. The chain recombines TRBV20-1 with TRBJ1-2, with a weak D call TRBD1 (6 bases). Germline CDR1 and CDR2: DFQATT and SNEGSKA (reference sequence). The CDR3 is made up of 13 amino acids. In DNA form, the CDR3 reads TGCAGTGCTAGTCCCACCGGGACATATGGCTACGCCTTC. Encoded protein: CSASPTGTYGYAF.

This clonotype has ten or more counts. The chain uses TRBV9 and TRBJ2-2, with 7 bases identical to TRBD1. This CDR3 region has 15 residues. In germline, CDR1 is SGDLS, CDR2 YYNGEE. J gave up 4 bases and V 4 bases, and 7 bases lay outside the gene matches. CDR3 nucleotide sequence: TGTGCCAGCAGCAACCGCAGGACAGGCACCGGGGAGCTGTTTTTT. It codes for CASSNRRTGTGELFF.

This clonotype was seen ten or more times. V is TRBV2 and J is TRBJ2-3; TRBD2 matches at 10 bases. Looked up from germline, CDR1 is SNHLY and CDR2 is FYNNEI. This CDR3 region has 15 residues. V trimming: 3 bases; J trimming: 5 bases; junction bases outside the gene matches: 5. DNA for the CDR3: TGTGCCAGCAGTGATTTCCTAGCGGGGGTAGATACGCAGTATTTT. Translating it yields CASSDFLAGVDTQYF.

This clonotype was found many times. This chain joins TRBV11-1 and TRBJ2-1; the match to TRBD1 covers 8 bases. This CDR3 region has 16 residues. The germline gives CDR1 SGHAT, CDR2 FQDESV (reference sequence). J gave up 2 bases and V 5 bases, and 8 bases lay outside the gene matches. In DNA form, the CDR3 reads TGTGCCAGCAGCCCGTTGACAGGGGATACCTACAATGAGCAGTTCTTC. Translating it yields CASSPLTGDTYNEQFF.

This clonotype has ten or more counts. This chain uses TRBV7-6 with TRBJ2-3, with D perhaps assigned TRBD1 or TRBD2 (7 bases each). The CDR3 totals 13 residues. The V and J ends lost 8 bases and 7 bases respectively, with 16 bases between them. CDR1 SGHVS and CDR2 FNYEAQ come from the germline V gene. CDR3 in amino acids: CASLGGDSYTQYF. The CDR3 DNA sequence: TGTGCCAGCCTGGGGGGGGACAGCTATACGCAGTATTTT.

Remarks on this clonotype: This clone may be a read error of a much larger clone one base away. The chain recombines TRBV20-1 with TRBJ2-3, with TRBD2 matching over 11 bases. Germline V gives CDR1 DFQATT, CDR2 SNEGSKA (reference sequence). The CDR3 totals 17 residues. V was clipped by 5 bases and J by 11 bases; unmatched bases: 21. In nucleotides, the CDR3 is TGCAGTGCTTTACCCCCATTATCGGCTAGCGGGGGGCGGGGGCAGTATTTT. This sequence encodes CSALPPLSASGGRGQYF.

This clonotype was counted many times. The DNA for the CDR3 is TGCGCCAGCAGCTTGGCGGACAAGAATTCACCCCTCCACTTT. It translates to CASSLADKNSPLHF. The chain recombines TRBV5-1 with TRBJ1-6; D is possibly TRBD1 (5 bases). This CDR3 is 14 amino acids long. Germline V gives CDR1 SGHRS, CDR2 YFSETQ. V was clipped by 0 bases and J by 7 bases, with 8 bases between them. Full variable domain (outside the CDR3, taken from reference TRBV5-1 and TRBJ1-6): KAGVTQTPRYLIKTRGQQVTLSCSPISGHRSVSWYQQTPGQGLQFLFEYFSETQRNKGNFPGRFSGRQFSNSRSEMNVSTLELGDSALYLCASSLADKNSPLHFGNGTRLTVT.

In this sample, this clonotype turned up a few times. The chain couples TRBV28 to TRBJ2-2; D perhaps matches TRBD1 (7 bases). The CDR3 loop spans 16 amino acids. CDR1 and CDR2 (germline): MDHEN, SYDVKM. The V gene lost 3 bases and the J gene lost 5 bases, with 16 bases spanning the gap. The CDR3 DNA reads TGTGCCAGCAGTTTCTTGTTACAGGGGACTACCGGGGAGCTGTTTTTT. Translating it yields CASSFLLQGTTGELFF. Using reference TRBV28 and TRBJ2-2 for the parts outside the CDR3, the full variable domain is DVKVTQSSRYLVKRTGEKVFLECVQDMDHENMFWYRQDPGLGLRLIYFSYDVKMKEKGDIPEGYSVSREKKERFSLILESASTNQTSMYLCASSFLLQGTTGELFFGEGSRLTVL.

The sample holds many counts of this clonotype. This chain joins TRBV14 and TRBJ1-6, with D unresolved. There are 16 residues in the CDR3. V was clipped by 3 bases and J by 6 bases, with 15 bases between them. Germline V gene data show CDR1 as SGHDN and CDR2 as FVKESK. CDR3 DNA sequence: TGTGCCAGCAGCCACGGAACCGGTGTTTTTAATTCACCCCTCCACTTT. It codes for CASSHGTGVFNSPLHF.

This clonotype was counted at least ten times. This chain connects TRBV10-1 to TRBJ2-1, with D unclear. Trimming stripped 0 bases from V and 6 bases from J, with 12 bases between. The CDR3 length is 15 residues. Germline CDR1 WNHNN, CDR2 SYGVQD (reference sequence). In DNA form, the CDR3 reads TGCGCCAGCAGTGAGTCGGCGGCTGGTAGCAATGAGCAGTTCTTC. Protein sequence: CASSESAAGSNEQFF.

Many counts were recorded for this clonotype. The chain joins TRBV20-1 to TRBJ1-5; D gene uncertain. The germline V gene encodes CDR1 DFQATT and CDR2 SNEGSKA (reference sequence). The CDR3 length is 13 residues. V was pared by 4 bases and J by 6 bases, with 13 bases between. The CDR3 region has the DNA TGCAGTGCTAACGAGGGCACCACTCAGCCCCAGCATTTT. This codes for CSANEGTTQPQHF.

This clonotype was picked up many times. The gene calls are TRBV5-1 and TRBJ1-2; 9 bases map to TRBD1. Germline values: CDR1 SGHRS, CDR2 YFSETQ. The trim removed 7 bases at V and 4 bases at J, leaving 2 bases unmatched. The CDR3 covers 12 residues. Here the CDR3 reads CASGGQGYGYTF. DNA of the CDR3: TGCGCCAGCGGGGGACAGGGCTATGGCTACACCTTC.

This clonotype is large in the sample. The chain carries TRBV20-1 and TRBJ2-1; D gene unclear. This CDR3 spans 12 amino acids. The germline gives CDR1 DFQATT, CDR2 SNEGSKA (reference sequence). Trimming left V 3 bases short and J 3 bases short, with 6 bases between. The CDR3 DNA reads TGCAGTGCTAGGTTGGGCTACAATGAGCAGTTCTTC. It is translated as CSARLGYNEQFF.

This clonotype was picked up many times. The J gene is TRBJ2-7, the V gene TRBV7-9; perhaps TRBD2 as D (5 bases). Germline V gene sequence: CDR1 SEHNR, CDR2 FQNEAQ (reference sequence). Trimming shortened V by 3 bases and J by 0 bases, and 9 bases separated the two germline ends. The CDR3 totals 14 residues. DNA of the CDR3: TGTGCCAGCAGCTTGCCGGGGAGCTCCTACGAGCAGTACTTC. It encodes CASSLPGSSYEQYF.

At least ten counts were recorded for this clonotype. V is TRBV5-5 and J is TRBJ2-2; no definite D call. The CDR3 has 15 residues. Germline V gene lookup returns CDR1 SGHKS and CDR2 YYEKEE (reference sequence). V was trimmed by 2 bases and J by 0 bases, leaving 8 bases between them. CDR3 nucleotide sequence: TGTGCCAGCAGCTTTGATGGAGCGAACACCGGGGAGCTGTTTTTT. It is translated as CASSFDGANTGELFF. Based on the CDR3 plus reference TRBV5-5 and TRBJ2-2, the full variable domain is DAGVTQSPTHLIKTRGQQVTLRCSPISGHKSVSWYQQVLGQGPQFIFQYYEKEERGRGNFPDRFSARQFPNYSSELNVNALLLGDSALYLCASSFDGANTGELFFGEGSRLTVL.

Many counts were recorded for this clonotype. The rearrangement joins TRBV5-1 to TRBJ2-1; 9 bases are a match to TRBD2. The CDR3 runs 15 residues. V lost 3 bases, J lost 6 bases, and 7 bases stayed unmatched. Per the germline V gene, CDR1 is SGHRS and CDR2 is YFSETQ. As DNA, the CDR3 is TGCGCCAGCAGCTCTCTAGCGGGAATGGGCAATGAGCAGTTCTTC. Amino acid sequence: CASSSLAGMGNEQFF.